This T cell receptor (beta chain) was identified in a study of blood T cells in healthy people across ages. CDR3 length equals 13 residues. Germline V gene data show CDR1 as DFQATT and CDR2 as SNEGSKA (reference sequence). Between the trimmed V and J ends, which lost 6 bases and 0 bases, there was a span of 11 bases. The second PCR ran about 6 to 12 cycles with a sample-barcoded 5' primer and J-beta primers. A template-switch adaptor with 12 random nucleotides tagged each cDNA molecule. TCRdb reanalysed the 5' RACE reads using MiXCR and keeps one entry per CDR3 protein. The data show fewer than 900,000 distinct CDR3 sequences, roughly 43% seen once.

Material: blood. The clonotype originates from an older woman in good health. J is TRBJ1-1 and V is TRBV20-1, with a possible D match to TRBD1 (5 bases). The CDR3 sequence: CSASRQLNTEAFF. Here the CDR3 DNA reads TGCAGTGCCAGTCGACAGTTGAACACTGAAGCTTTCTTT.